In this sample, the clone carrying this T cell receptor beta chain turned up once. The record originates from a study of long-term antiretroviral therapy in people with HIV. With 5 bases clipped from V and 4 bases from J, the junction kept 3 bases outside the gene matches. Per germline, CDR1 KGHSH and CDR2 LQKENI. The CDR3 extends over 13 amino acids. The run of the v3.0 immunoSEQ assay was at survey level. Clones were sequenced by immunoSEQ multiplex PCR, and TCRdb holds only the in-frame ones, with some missing. The data hold some 28,000 clones, with around nine tenths observed a single time. The J gene is TRBJ2-3, the V gene TRBV18; TRBD2 matches at 7 bases. Source: unsorted PBMCs, taken 5.2 years after starting antiretroviral therapy. The clonotype originates from a middle-aged woman with HIV. CDR3 DNA sequence: TGTGCCAGCTCAAGTACTAGCGCAGATACGCAGTATTTT. This gives the protein CASSSTSADTQYF.